One T cell receptor beta chain is described in this entry. The sample is drawn from a study of long-term antiretroviral therapy in people with HIV. The assay, immunoSEQ v3.0, was run at survey level. TCRdb's copy holds only in-frame clones and misses some; the assay was immunoSEQ multiplex PCR. The sample records about 21,000 clones, 70% to 90% being singletons. The specimen was unsorted PBMCs, collected 2.3 years after starting antiretroviral therapy. This TCR came from a man between 60 and 75 years old with HIV.

The CDR3: CSAFLGGTDTQYF. The CDR3 DNA reads as TGCAGCGCATTTTTAGGGGGGACAGATACGCAGTATTTT. The chain joins TRBV29-1 to TRBJ2-3; D is perhaps TRBD1 or TRBD2 (6 bases each). This CDR3 contains 13 residues. Germline CDR1 and CDR2: SQVTM and ANQGSEA. Trimming removed 7 bases at V and 3 bases at J, with 14 bases between.